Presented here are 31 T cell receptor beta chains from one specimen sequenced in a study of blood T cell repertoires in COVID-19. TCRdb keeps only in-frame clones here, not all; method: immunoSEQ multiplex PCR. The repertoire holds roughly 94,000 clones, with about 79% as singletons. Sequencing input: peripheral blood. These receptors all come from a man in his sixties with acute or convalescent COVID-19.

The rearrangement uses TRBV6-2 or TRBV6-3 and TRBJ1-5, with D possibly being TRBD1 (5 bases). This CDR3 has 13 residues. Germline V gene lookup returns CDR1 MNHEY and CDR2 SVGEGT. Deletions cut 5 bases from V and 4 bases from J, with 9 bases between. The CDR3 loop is CASSKDRNQPQHF. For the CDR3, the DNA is TGTGCCAGCAGTAAAGACAGAAATCAGCCCCAGCATTTT.

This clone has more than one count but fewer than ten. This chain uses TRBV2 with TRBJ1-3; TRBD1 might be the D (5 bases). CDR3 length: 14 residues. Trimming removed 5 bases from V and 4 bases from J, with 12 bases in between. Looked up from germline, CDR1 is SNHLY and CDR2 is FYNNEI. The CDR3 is CASSLLDRGNTIYF. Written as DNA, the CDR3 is TGTGCCAGCAGTCTTCTCGACAGAGGAAACACCATATATTTT.

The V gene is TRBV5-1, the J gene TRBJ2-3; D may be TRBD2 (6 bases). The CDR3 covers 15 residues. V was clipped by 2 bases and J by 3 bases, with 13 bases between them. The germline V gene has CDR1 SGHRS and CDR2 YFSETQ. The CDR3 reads CASSFRDFLTDTQYF. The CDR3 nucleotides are TGCGCCAGCAGCTTCCGGGACTTCCTAACAGATACGCAGTATTTT.

This chain's CDR3 is CASSIVAGGAGEQYF. The CDR3 bases are TGTGCCAGCAGCATCGTGGCAGGGGGCGCGGGGGAGCAGTACTTC. V usage is TRBV11-2 and J usage is TRBJ2-7; 8 bases map to TRBD1. Germline-derived CDR1 and CDR2 are SGHAT and FQNNGV. V dropped 5 bases and J dropped 7; count of bases not matched to a gene: 13. The CDR3 contains 15 residues.

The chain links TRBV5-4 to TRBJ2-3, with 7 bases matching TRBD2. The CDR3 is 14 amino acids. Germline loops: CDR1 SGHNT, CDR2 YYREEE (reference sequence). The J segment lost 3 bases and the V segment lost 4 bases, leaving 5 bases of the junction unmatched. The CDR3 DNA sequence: TGTGCCAGCAGCCGGGACTACGGGACAGATACGCAGTATTTT. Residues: CASSRDYGTDTQYF.

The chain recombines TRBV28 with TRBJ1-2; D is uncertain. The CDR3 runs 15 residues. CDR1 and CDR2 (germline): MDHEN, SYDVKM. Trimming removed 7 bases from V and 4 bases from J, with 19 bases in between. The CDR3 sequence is CASTRRGHRSYGYTF. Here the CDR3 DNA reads TGTGCCAGCACACGGCGGGGTCACCGAAGCTATGGCTACACCTTC.

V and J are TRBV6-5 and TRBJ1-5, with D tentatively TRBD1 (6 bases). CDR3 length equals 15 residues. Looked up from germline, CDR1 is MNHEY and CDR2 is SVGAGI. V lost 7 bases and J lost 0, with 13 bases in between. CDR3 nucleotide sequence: TGTGCCAGCAAACGCAACAGGGATAGCAATCAGCCCCAGCATTTT. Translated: CASKRNRDSNQPQHF.

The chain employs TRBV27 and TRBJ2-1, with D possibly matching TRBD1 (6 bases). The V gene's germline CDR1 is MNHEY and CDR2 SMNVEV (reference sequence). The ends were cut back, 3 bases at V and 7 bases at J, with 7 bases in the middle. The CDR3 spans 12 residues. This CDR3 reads CASSFGTNEQFF. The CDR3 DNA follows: TGTGCCAGCAGTTTCGGGACAAATGAGCAGTTCTTC.

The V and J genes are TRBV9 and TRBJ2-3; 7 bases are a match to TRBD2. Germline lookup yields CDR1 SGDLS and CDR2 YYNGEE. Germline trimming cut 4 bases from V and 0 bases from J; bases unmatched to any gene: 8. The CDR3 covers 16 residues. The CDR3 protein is CASSPRGGDSTDTQYF. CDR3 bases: TGTGCCAGCAGCCCTCGTGGGGGGGATAGCACAGATACGCAGTATTTT.

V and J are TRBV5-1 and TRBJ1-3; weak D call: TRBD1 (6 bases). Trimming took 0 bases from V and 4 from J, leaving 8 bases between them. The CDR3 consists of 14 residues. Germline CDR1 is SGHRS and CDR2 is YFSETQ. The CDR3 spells CASSLGQVGNTIYF. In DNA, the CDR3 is TGCGCCAGCAGCTTGGGACAGGTCGGAAACACCATATATTTT.

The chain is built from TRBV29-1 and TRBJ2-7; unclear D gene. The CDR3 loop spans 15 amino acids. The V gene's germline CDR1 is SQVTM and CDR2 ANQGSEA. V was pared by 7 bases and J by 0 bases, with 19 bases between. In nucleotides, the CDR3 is TGCAGCGGCGATGGGCAGCCAGTGAGCTCCTACGAGCAGTACGTC. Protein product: CSGDGQPVSSYEQYV.

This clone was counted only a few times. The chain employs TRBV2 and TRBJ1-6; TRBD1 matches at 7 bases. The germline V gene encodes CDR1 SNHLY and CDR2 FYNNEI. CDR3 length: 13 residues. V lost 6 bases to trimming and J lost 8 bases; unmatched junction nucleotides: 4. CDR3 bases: TGTGCCAGCAGCAATACAGGGGATTCACCCCTCCACTTT. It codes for CASSNTGDSPLHF. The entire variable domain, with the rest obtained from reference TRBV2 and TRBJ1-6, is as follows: EPEVTQTPSHQVTQMGQEVILRCVPISNHLYFYWYRQILGQKVEFLVSFYNNEISEKSEIFDDQFSVERPDGSNFTLKIRSTKLEDSAMYFCASSNTGDSPLHFGNGTRLTVT.

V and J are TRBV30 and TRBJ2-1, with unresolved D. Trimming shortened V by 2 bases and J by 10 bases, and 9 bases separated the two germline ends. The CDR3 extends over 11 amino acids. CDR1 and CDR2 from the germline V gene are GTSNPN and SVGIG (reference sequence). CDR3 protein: CAWSLFQEQFF. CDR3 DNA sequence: TGTGCCTGGAGTTTGTTCCAAGAGCAGTTCTTC. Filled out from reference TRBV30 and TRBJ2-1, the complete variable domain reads SQTIHQWPATLVQPVGSPLSLECTVEGTSNPNLYWYRQAAGRGLQLLFYSVGIGQISSEVPQNLSASRPQDRQFILSSKKLLLSDSGFYLCAWSLFQEQFFGPGTRLTVL.

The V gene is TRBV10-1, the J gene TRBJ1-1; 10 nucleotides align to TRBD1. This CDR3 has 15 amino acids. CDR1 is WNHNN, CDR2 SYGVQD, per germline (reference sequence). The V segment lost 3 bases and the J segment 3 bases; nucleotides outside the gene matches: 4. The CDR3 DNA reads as TGCGCCAGCAGTGAAGGGGACAGGGGCGACACTGAAGCTTTCTTT. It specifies CASSEGDRGDTEAFF.

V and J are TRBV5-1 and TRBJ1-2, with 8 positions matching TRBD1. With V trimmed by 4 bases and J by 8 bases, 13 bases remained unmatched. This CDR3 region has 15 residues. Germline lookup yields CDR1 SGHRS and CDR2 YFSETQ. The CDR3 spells CASSQPGQGERGYTF. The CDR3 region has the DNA TGCGCCAGCAGCCAACCAGGACAGGGAGAAAGGGGCTACACCTTC.

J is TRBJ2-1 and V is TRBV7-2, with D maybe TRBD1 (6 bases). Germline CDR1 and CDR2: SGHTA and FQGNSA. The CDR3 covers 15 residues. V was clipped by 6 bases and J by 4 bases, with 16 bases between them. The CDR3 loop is CASRPPGTPYNEQFF. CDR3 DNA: TGTGCCAGCAGACCTCCCGGGACACCATACAATGAGCAGTTCTTC.

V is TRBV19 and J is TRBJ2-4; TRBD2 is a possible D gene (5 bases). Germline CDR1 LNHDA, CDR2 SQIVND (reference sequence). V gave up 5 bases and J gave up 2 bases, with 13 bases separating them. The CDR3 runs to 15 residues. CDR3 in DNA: TGTGCCAGTAGTCAGGCAGGAGGATCCAAAAACATTCAGTACTTC. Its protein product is CASSQAGGSKNIQYF.

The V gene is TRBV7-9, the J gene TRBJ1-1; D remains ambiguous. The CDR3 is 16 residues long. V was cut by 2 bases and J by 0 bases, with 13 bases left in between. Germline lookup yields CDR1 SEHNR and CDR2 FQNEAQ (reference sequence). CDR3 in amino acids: CASSLQVGGMNTEAFF. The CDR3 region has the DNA TGTGCCAGCAGCTTACAGGTCGGTGGCATGAACACTGAAGCTTTCTTT. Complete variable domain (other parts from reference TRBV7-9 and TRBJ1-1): DTGVSQNPRHKITKRGQNVTFRCDPISEHNRLYWYRQTLGQGPEFLTYFQNEAQLEKSRLLSDRFSAERPKGSFSTLEIQRTEQGDSAMYLCASSLQVGGMNTEAFFGQGTRLTVV.

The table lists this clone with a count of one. DNA of the CDR3: TGTGCCAGCAGCGTAGGACAGGGGGGTAAAGAGACCCAGTACTTC. It is translated as CASSVGQGGKETQYF. The V call is TRBV9, the J call TRBJ2-5; 9 bases are a match to TRBD1. Trimming cost V 0 bases and J 3 bases; bases outside gene matches: 3. This CDR3 is 15 amino acids long. Per the germline V gene, CDR1 is SGDLS and CDR2 is YYNGEE.

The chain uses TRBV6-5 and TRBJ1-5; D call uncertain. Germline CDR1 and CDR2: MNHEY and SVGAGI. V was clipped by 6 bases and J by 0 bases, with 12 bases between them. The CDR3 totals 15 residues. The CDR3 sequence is CASRPDGVSNQPQHF. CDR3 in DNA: TGTGCCAGCAGGCCCGACGGAGTTAGCAATCAGCCCCAGCATTTT.

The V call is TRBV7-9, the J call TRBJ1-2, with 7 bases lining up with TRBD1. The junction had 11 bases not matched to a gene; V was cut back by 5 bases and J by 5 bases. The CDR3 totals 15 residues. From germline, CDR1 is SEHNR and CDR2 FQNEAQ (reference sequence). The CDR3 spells CASSPSAGGPYGYTF. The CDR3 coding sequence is TGTGCCAGCAGCCCGTCGGCAGGGGGACCTTATGGCTACACCTTC.

CDR3 amino acids: CASSLGRQADTEAFF. The CDR3 DNA reads TGTGCCAGCAGCTTAGGGAGACAGGCTGACACTGAAGCTTTCTTT. V is TRBV7-9 and J is TRBJ1-1; D is perhaps TRBD1 (6 bases). Trimming pared 1 base from V and 3 bases from J, leaving 12 bases between. CDR3 length: 15 residues. In germline, CDR1 is SEHNR, CDR2 FQNEAQ (reference sequence).

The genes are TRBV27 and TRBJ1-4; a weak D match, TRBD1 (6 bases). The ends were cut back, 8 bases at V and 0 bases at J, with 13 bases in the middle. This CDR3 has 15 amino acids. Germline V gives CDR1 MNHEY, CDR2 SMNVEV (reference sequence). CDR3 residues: CASSGTPTTNEKLFF. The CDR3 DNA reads TGTGCCAGCTCCGGGACACCTACAACTAATGAAAAACTGTTTTTT. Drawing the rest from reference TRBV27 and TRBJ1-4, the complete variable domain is EAQVTQNPRYLITVTGKKLTVTCSQNMNHEYMSWYRQDPGLGLRQIYYSMNVEVTDKGDVPEGYKVSRKEKRNFPLILESPSPNQTSLYFCASSGTPTTNEKLFFGSGTQLSVL.

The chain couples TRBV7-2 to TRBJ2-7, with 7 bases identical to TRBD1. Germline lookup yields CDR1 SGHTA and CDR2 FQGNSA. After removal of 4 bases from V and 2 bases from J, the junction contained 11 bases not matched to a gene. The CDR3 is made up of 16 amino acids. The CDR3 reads CASSSASPGTAYEQYF. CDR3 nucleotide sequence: TGTGCCAGCAGCTCAGCTAGTCCCGGGACAGCCTACGAGCAGTACTTC.

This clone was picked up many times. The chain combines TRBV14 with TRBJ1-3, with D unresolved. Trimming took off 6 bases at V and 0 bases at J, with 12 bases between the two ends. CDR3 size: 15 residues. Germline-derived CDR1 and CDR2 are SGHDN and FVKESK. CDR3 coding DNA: TGTGCCAGCAGACCCCCGGGGAACTCTGGAAACACCATATATTTT. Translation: CASRPPGNSGNTIYF.

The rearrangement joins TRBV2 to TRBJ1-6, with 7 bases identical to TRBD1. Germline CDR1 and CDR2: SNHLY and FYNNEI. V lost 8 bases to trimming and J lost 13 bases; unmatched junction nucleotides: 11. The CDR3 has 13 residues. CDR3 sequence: CASGRDRVFPLHF. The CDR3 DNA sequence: TGTGCCAGCGGCCGAGACAGGGTATTTCCCCTCCACTTT.

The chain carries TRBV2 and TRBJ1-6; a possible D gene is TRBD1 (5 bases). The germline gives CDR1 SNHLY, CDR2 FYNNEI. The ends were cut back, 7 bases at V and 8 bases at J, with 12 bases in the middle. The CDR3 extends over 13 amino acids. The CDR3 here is CASKGTEYSPLHF. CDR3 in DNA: TGTGCCAGCAAAGGGACTGAGTATTCACCCCTCCACTTT.

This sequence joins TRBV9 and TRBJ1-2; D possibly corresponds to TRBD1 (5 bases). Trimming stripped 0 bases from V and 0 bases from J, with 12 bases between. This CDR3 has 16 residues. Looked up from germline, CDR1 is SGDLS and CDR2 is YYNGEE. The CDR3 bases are TGTGCCAGCAGCGTAGGAAACCAGGGATCTAACTATGGCTACACCTTC. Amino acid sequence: CASSVGNQGSNYGYTF.

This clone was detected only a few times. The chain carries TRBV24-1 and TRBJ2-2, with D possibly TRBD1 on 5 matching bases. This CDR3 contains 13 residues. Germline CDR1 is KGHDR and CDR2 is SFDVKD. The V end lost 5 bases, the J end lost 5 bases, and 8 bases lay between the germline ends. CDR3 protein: CATSGDRTGELFF. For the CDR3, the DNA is TGTGCCACCAGTGGCGACAGAACCGGGGAGCTGTTTTTT.

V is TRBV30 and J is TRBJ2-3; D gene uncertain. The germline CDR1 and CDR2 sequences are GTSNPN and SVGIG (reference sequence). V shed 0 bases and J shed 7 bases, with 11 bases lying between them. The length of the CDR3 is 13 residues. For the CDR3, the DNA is TGTGCCTGGAGTGTAAACCCGCGGCATACGCAGTATTTT. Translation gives CAWSVNPRHTQYF.

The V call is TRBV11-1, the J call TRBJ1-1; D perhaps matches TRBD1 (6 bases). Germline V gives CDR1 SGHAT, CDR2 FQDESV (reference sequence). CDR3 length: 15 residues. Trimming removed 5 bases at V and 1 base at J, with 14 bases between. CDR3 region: CASSTQGSRNTEAFF. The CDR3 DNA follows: TGTGCCAGCAGCACACAGGGTTCACGGAACACTGAAGCTTTCTTT.